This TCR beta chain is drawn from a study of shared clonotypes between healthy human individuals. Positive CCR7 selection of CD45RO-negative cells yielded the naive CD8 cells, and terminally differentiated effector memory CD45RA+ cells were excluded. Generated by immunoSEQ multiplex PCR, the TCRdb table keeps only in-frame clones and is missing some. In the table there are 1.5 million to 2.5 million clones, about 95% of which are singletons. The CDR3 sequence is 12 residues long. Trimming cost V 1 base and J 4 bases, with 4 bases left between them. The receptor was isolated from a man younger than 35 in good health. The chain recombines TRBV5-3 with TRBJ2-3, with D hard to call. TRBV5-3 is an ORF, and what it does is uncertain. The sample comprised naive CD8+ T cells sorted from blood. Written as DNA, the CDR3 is TGTGCCAGAAGCTTGATGGCAGATACGCAGTATTTT. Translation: CARSLMADTQYF.